Here is one T cell receptor beta chain with its context. Its antigen is as yet unknown. The sample is drawn from a study of T cell repertoires in cytomegalovirus infection. Study-wide context: Public TCR beta signatures indicated both CMV infection and matching HLA type. Study outcomes and limitations: Public TCR beta family frequency separated CMV-and-HLA carriers, including in an independent cohort. What dominated the ex vivo response were HLA-C-restricted CMV-specific TCR beta clonotypes.

TCRdb itself ran the reads through MiXCR, one entry per CDR3 protein. Of under 850,000 distinct CDR3 sequences listed, 35% are singletons. CDR1 and CDR2 (germline): MGHRA, YSYEKL. J gave up 1 base and V 6 bases, and 8 bases lay outside the gene matches. CDR3 length: 15 amino acids. The origin of this receptor is a human donor in good health (CMV status not recorded). Some clones in this sample may be carry-over from other donors' samples. V is TRBV4-1 and J is TRBJ2-7, with 8 bases fitting TRBD1. Sequenced: PBMCs. DNA of the CDR3: TGCGCCAGCAGACGGCAGGGGGCGGGGTCCTACGAGCAGTACTTC. The encoded protein is CASRRQGAGSYEQYF.